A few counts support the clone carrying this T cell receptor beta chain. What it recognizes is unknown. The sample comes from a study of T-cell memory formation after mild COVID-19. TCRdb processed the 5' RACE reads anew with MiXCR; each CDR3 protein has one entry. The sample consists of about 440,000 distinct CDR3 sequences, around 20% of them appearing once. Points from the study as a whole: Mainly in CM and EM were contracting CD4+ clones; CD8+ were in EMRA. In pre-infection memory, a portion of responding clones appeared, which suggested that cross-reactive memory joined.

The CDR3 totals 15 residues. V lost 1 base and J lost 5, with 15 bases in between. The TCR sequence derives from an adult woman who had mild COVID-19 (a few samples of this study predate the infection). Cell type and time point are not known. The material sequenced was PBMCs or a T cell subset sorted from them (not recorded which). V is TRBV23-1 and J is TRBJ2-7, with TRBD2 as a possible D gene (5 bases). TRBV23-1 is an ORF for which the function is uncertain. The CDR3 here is CASSQLPDGRDEQYF. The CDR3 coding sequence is TGCGCCAGCAGTCAATTACCTGACGGGCGGGACGAGCAGTACTTC.